The 6 T cell receptor beta chains below all came from one sample that was sequenced in a study of response to subunit inactivated influenza vaccine. Using its own MiXCR run on the RT-PCR reads, TCRdb lists one record per CDR3 protein. There are fewer than 650,000 distinct CDR3 sequences in the sample; 10% to 15% occur only once, and under 15% lies in the top ten. This specimen consisted of PBMCs from blood, obtained roughly 45 days after vaccination. The source is a man aged 45-60 years who received an inactivated influenza vaccine.

The sample holds a few counts of this clonotype. The V and J genes are TRBV7-9 and TRBJ1-2; D is undetermined. Per germline, CDR1 SEHNR and CDR2 FQNEAQ (reference sequence). The V end was cut by 2 bases, the J end by 8 bases, with 12 bases between. The CDR3 length is 13 residues. The CDR3 is CASSLIQTTGYTF. The CDR3 DNA follows: TGTGCCAGCAGCTTAATCCAGACCACGGGCTACACCTTC.

This clonotype occurred a few times. The chain has TRBV29-1 and TRBJ2-2, with TRBD1 matching over 8 bases. CDR3 length: 15 amino acids. V shed 6 bases, J shed 4 bases, and the junction held 10 bases outside the gene matches. CDR1 is SQVTM, CDR2 ANQGSEA, per germline. CDR3 loop: CSVQMNRGVTGELFF. The CDR3, as DNA: TGCAGCGTGCAGATGAACAGGGGGGTCACCGGGGAGCTGTTTTTT.

This clonotype was found a few times. The chain uses TRBV10-3 and TRBJ1-3; the D is unclear. Looked up from germline, CDR1 is ENHRY and CDR2 is SYGVKD. Trimming took off 8 bases at V and 0 bases at J, with 11 bases between the two ends. The CDR3 totals 14 residues. This CDR3 is CAISPSFSGNTIYF. In DNA form, the CDR3 reads TGTGCCATCTCCCCCTCGTTCTCTGGAAACACCATATATTTT.

The CDR3 DNA follows: TGTGCCAGCAGAACACAGGGAACTGAAGCTTTCTTT. It specifies CASRTQGTEAFF. V is TRBV12-3 or TRBV12-4 and J is TRBJ1-1, with a tentative D call TRBD1 (6 bases). The CDR3 is 12 amino acids. Trimming stripped 6 bases from V and 5 bases from J, with 10 bases between.

This clonotype turned up a few times. V usage is TRBV3-1 and J usage is TRBJ2-3, with a tentative D call TRBD2 (5 bases). Germline loops: CDR1 LGHDT, CDR2 YNNKEL (reference sequence). V gave up 0 bases and J gave up 4 bases, with 14 bases separating them. The CDR3 has 16 amino acids. The CDR3: CASSQDHRVSADTQYF. As DNA, the CDR3 is TGTGCCAGCAGCCAAGATCACCGAGTTAGCGCAGATACGCAGTATTTT.

The chain couples TRBV6-6 to TRBJ1-1, with no clear D. The CDR3 has 13 residues. CDR1 and CDR2 (germline): MNHNY, SVGAGI (reference sequence). V was clipped by 5 bases and J by 7 bases, with 14 bases between them. The DNA of the CDR3 is TGTGCCAGCAGTGTTCCCGGGAGTCTTGAAGCTTTCTTT. Encoded protein: CASSVPGSLEAFF.